The 5 T cell receptor beta chains in this list originate from one sample, sequenced in a study of blood T cell repertoires in COVID-19. Sequencing used immunoSEQ multiplex PCR; TCRdb keeps in-frame clones, though not all of them. This table holds about 220,000 clones, more than 65% found once. Sample: peripheral blood. Receptor source: a woman aged 25 to 45 who had recovered from COVID-19.

The rearrangement uses TRBV5-5 and TRBJ2-7; D gene uncertain. V was pared by 4 bases and J by 5 bases, with 13 bases between. The CDR3 is made up of 13 amino acids. Germline V gene lookup returns CDR1 SGHKS and CDR2 YYEKEE (reference sequence). The DNA of the CDR3 is TGTGCCAGCAGCCCTCAGTGGTATCACGAGCAGTACTTC. It is translated as CASSPQWYHEQYF.

The rearrangement links TRBV12-3 or TRBV12-4 to TRBJ2-5, with D unclear. The ends were cut back, 6 bases at V and 4 bases at J, with 12 bases in the middle. The CDR3 consists of 13 residues. CDR3 nucleotide sequence: TGTGCCAGCAGCCGCGGTCCGAGAGAGACCCAGTACTTC. It yields the protein CASSRGPRETQYF.

The chain has TRBV6-5 and TRBJ2-1, with 7 bases fitting TRBD2. This CDR3 is 13 amino acids long. The V gene end was trimmed by 10 bases and the J gene end by 7 bases; junction bases not matched to a gene: 10. CDR1 and CDR2 from the germline V gene are MNHEY and SVGAGI. CDR3 DNA: TGTGCCACCAGCGGGATAGTGGGGAATGAGCAGTTCTTC. It codes for CATSGIVGNEQFF.

The rearrangement links TRBV5-4 to TRBJ2-3; D remains unclear. The germline V gene has CDR1 SGHNT and CDR2 YYREEE (reference sequence). The CDR3 spans 14 residues. V lost 5 bases and J 1 base, leaving 11 bases between the germline ends. The DNA for the CDR3 is TGTGCCAGCAGAGCGCCTTCCGGCACAGATACGCAGTATTTT. Protein: CASRAPSGTDTQYF.

This chain links TRBV18 with TRBJ1-1, with D hard to call. V lost 3 bases to trimming and J lost 4 bases, with 9 bases between them. The CDR3 consists of 13 residues. Looked up from germline, CDR1 is KGHSH and CDR2 is LQKENI. The CDR3 region has the DNA TGTGCCAGCTCACCGTTGTACGGCACTGAAGCTTTCTTT. Protein product: CASSPLYGTEAFF.